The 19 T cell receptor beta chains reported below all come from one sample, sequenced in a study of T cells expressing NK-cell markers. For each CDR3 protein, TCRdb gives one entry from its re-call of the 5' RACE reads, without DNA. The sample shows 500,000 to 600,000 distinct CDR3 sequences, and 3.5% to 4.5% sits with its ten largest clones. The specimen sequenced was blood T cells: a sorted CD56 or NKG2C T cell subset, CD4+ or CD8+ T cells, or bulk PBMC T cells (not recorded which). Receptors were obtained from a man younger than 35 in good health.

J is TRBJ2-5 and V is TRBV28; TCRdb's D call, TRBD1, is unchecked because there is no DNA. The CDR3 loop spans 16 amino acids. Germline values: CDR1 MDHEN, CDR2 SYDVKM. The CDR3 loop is CASSLPASRGQETQYF.

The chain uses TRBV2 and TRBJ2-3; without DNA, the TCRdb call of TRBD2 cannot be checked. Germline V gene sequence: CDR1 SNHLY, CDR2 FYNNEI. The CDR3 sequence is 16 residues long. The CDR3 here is CASRPQGLAGNYTQYF.

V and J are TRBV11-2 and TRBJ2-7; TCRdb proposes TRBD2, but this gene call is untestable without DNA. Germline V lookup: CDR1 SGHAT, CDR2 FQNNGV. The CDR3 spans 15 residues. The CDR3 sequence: CASSTLSGRKGEQYF.

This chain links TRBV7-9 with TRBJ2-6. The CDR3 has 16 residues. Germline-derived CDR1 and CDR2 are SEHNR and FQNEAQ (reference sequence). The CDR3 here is CASSLVPSSGANVLTF.

The CDR3 is CASTFPGRYEAFF. The rearrangement uses TRBV6-1 and TRBJ1-1; as DNA is missing, the TRBD1 call by TCRdb cannot be tested. CDR1 is MNHNS, CDR2 SASEGT, per germline. This CDR3 is built from 13 residues.

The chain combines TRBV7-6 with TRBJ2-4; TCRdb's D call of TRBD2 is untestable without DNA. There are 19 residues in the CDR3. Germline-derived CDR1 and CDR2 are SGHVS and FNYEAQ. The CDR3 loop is CASSLVASAETIAKNIQYF.

This CDR3 is CSARKGQPQHF. V gene TRBV20-1 combines with J gene TRBJ1-5. The CDR3 extends over 11 amino acids. Per the germline V gene, CDR1 is DFQATT and CDR2 is SNEGSKA (reference sequence).

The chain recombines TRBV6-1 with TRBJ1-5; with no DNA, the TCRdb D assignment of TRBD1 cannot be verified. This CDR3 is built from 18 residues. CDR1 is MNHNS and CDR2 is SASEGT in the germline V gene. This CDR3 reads CASSRGTGGRSGNQPQHF.

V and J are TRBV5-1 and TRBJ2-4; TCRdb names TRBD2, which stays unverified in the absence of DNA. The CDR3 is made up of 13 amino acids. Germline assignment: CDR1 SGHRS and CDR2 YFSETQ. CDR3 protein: CASSSSSDSIQYF.

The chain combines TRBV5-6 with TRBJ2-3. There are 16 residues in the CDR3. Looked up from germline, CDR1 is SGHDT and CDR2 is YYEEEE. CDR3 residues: CASSRPGGGGTDTQYF.

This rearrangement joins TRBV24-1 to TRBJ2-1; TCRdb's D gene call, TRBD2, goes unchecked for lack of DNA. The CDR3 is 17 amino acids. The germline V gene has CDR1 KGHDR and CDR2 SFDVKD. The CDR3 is CATSAPRDSGSYNEQFF.

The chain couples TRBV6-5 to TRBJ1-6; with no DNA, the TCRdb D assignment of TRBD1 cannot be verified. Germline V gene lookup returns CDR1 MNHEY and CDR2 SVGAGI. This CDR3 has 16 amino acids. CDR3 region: CASSYLITGPKSPLHF.

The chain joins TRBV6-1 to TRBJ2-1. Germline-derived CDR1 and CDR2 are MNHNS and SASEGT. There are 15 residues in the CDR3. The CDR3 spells CASKVVGFYYNEQFF.

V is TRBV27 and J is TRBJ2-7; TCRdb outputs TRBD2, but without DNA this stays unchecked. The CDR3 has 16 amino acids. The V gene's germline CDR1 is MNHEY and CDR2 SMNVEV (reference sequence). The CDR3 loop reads CASSLGLAAGTYEQYF.

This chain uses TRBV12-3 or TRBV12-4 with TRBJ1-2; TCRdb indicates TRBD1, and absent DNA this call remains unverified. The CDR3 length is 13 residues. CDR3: CASSLQGPYGYTF.

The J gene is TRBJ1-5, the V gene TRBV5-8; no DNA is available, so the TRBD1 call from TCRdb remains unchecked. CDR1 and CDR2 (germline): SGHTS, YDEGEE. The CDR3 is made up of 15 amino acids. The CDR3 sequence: CASRIDRGGNQPQHF.

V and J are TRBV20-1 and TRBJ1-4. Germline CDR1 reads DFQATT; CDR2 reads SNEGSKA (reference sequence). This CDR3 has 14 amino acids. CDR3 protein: CSATGITTNEKLFF.

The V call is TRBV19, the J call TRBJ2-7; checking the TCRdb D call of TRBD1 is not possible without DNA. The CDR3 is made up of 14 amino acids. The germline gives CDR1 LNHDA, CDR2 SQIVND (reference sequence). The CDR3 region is CASSNPLLSYEQYF.

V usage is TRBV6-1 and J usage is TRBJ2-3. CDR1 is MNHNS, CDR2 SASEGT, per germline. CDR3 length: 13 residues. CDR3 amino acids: CASSAERADTQYF.